These 14 T cell receptor beta chains were all obtained from the same sample, sequenced in a study of Ad26.COV2.S vaccination and SARS-CoV-2 variants. Clones were sequenced by immunoSEQ multiplex PCR, and TCRdb holds only the in-frame ones, with some missing. The top ten hold about 5.5% of the sample, which has about 180,000 clones, around 90% seen once. The source material was peripheral blood, sampled after recovery from COVID-19. Source of these receptors: a human donor who had recovered from COVID-19.

This clone was seen more than once but under ten times. The genes are TRBV2 and TRBJ2-2, with 7 nucleotides matching TRBD2. This CDR3 has 16 residues. J lost 9 bases, V lost 0 bases, and 10 bases had no gene match. Per the germline V gene, CDR1 is SNHLY and CDR2 is FYNNEI. In nucleotides, the CDR3 is TGTGCCAGCAGTGAAGCGAGGAATGTCGGGAGGCGGGAGCTGTTTTTT. This encodes CASSEARNVGRRELFF.

The chain combines TRBV5-4 with TRBJ2-7, with 7 bases that match TRBD1. CDR1 SGHNT and CDR2 YYREEE come from the germline V gene (reference sequence). Losses at the gene ends were 3 bases for V and 2 bases for J; bases not matched to a gene: 2. This CDR3 is built from 13 residues. The CDR3 DNA reads TGTGCCAGCAGCTCGGGACAGACCTACGAGCAGTACTTC. Protein sequence: CASSSGQTYEQYF. Variable domain in full (rest from reference TRBV5-4 and TRBJ2-7): ETGVTQSPTHLIKTRGQQVTLRCSSQSGHNTVSWYQQALGQGPQFIFQYYREEENGRGNFPPRFSGLQFPNYSSELNVNALELDDSALYLCASSSGQTYEQYFGPGTRLTVT.

The J gene is TRBJ1-5, the V gene TRBV15; D perhaps matches TRBD1 (5 bases). The germline gives CDR1 LNHNV, CDR2 YYDKDF (reference sequence). CDR3 length equals 15 residues. The V end lost 7 bases, the J end lost 1 base, and 14 bases lay between the germline ends. CDR3 loop: CATTGSAGSNQPQHF. CDR3 nucleotide sequence: TGTGCCACCACTGGAAGCGCAGGGAGCAATCAGCCCCAGCATTTT. Drawing the rest from reference TRBV15 and TRBJ1-5, the complete variable domain is DAMVIQNPRYQVTQFGKPVTLSCSQTLNHNVMYWYQQKSSQAPKLLFHYYDKDFNNEADTPDNFQSRRPNTSFCFLDIRSPGLGDTAMYLCATTGSAGSNQPQHFGDGTRLSIL.

J is TRBJ2-1 and V is TRBV7-3, with 7 bases identical to TRBD2. This CDR3 region has 15 residues. V shed 1 base and J 4 bases; nucleotides not matched to a gene: 4. Germline loops: CDR1 SGHTA, CDR2 FQGTGA. CDR3 protein: CASSLKASGYNEQFF. In DNA form, the CDR3 reads TGTGCCAGCAGCTTAAAGGCTAGCGGATACAATGAGCAGTTCTTC.

The rearrangement uses TRBV27 and TRBJ2-1; D remains unclear. Germline CDR1 reads MNHEY; CDR2 reads SMNVEV (reference sequence). The V gene lost 0 bases and the J gene lost 7 bases, with 10 bases spanning the gap. CDR3 length equals 14 residues. CDR3 DNA: TGTGCCAGCAGTTTATCAGGGTTGGGGAATGAGCAGTTCTTC. Encoded protein: CASSLSGLGNEQFF.

The chain carries TRBV7-2 and TRBJ2-2; D gene ambiguous. Germline V lookup: CDR1 SGHTA, CDR2 FQGNSA. V lost 2 bases, J lost 2 bases, and 6 bases lay in between. The CDR3 sequence is 14 residues long. As DNA, the CDR3 is TGTGCCAGCAGCTTACTAACCAACACCGGGGAGCTGTTTTTT. As protein: CASSLLTNTGELFF.

This rearrangement joins TRBV6-1 to TRBJ2-3, with 13 bases aligning to TRBD2. CDR1 is MNHNS and CDR2 is SASEGT in the germline V gene. The trim removed 0 bases at V and 3 bases at J, leaving 9 bases unmatched. The CDR3 extends over 19 amino acids. This CDR3 reads CASSEAVYTGLAGTDTQYF. CDR3 in DNA: TGTGCCAGCAGTGAAGCGGTTTACACGGGACTAGCGGGAACAGATACGCAGTATTTT.

The sample holds one count of this clone. The rearrangement joins TRBV27 to TRBJ2-7; D unresolved. V was pared by 5 bases and J by 0 bases, with 11 bases between. The V gene's germline CDR1 is MNHEY and CDR2 SMNVEV (reference sequence). The CDR3 length is 14 residues. The DNA of the CDR3 is TGTGCCAGCAGTCTGTCAGACAACTCCTACGAGCAGTACTTC. Translating gives CASSLSDNSYEQYF.

This clone was detected only once. The rearrangement joins TRBV10-3 to TRBJ2-3; TRBD1 matches 7 bases. J gave up 0 bases and V 4 bases, and 4 bases lay outside the gene matches. The length of the CDR3 is 15 residues. Per the germline V gene, CDR1 is ENHRY and CDR2 is SYGVKD. CDR3 in amino acids: CAISVEGQSTDTQYF. In DNA, the CDR3 is TGTGCCATCAGTGTTGAGGGACAGAGCACAGATACGCAGTATTTT.

This clone was found a few times. V and J are TRBV20-1 and TRBJ1-5, with D uncertain. Germline V gene data show CDR1 as DFQATT and CDR2 as SNEGSKA (reference sequence). V lost 6 bases, J lost 9 bases, and 12 bases lay in between. This CDR3 region has 11 residues. The CDR3 here is CSATEFGPQHF. The CDR3 DNA reads as TGCAGTGCGACGGAATTCGGGCCCCAGCATTTT.

The rearrangement joins TRBV7-2 to TRBJ1-2; possible D gene TRBD1, 6 bases. The CDR3 extends over 15 amino acids. The V end was cut by 5 bases, the J end by 7 bases, with 20 bases between. CDR1 is SGHTA, CDR2 FQGNSA, per germline. This chain's CDR3 is CASSRGATVWSGYTF. Written as DNA, the CDR3 is TGTGCCAGCAGCAGGGGGGCGACGGTGTGGAGTGGCTACACCTTC.

The rearrangement uses TRBV28 and TRBJ2-2; weak D call: TRBD1 (5 bases). Germline assignment: CDR1 MDHEN and CDR2 SYDVKM. The CDR3 has 14 residues. Deletions cut 10 bases from V and 4 bases from J, with 16 bases between. The CDR3 coding sequence is TGTGCCACCGACAGCCTGGAGCTCACCGGGGAGCTGTTTTTT. Protein sequence: CATDSLELTGELFF.

The chain couples TRBV10-3 to TRBJ1-2; 9 bases are shared with TRBD1. Germline V gives CDR1 ENHRY, CDR2 SYGVKD. CDR3 length: 15 residues. Unmatched junction bases numbered 5, after V lost 4 bases and J lost 2 bases. This chain's CDR3 is CAISGGDRENYGYTF. CDR3 bases: TGTGCCATCAGTGGGGGGGACAGGGAGAACTATGGCTACACCTTC.

This chain connects TRBV9 to TRBJ2-2; TRBD1 agrees at 8 bases. The CDR3 consists of 20 residues. The V gene's germline CDR1 is SGDLS and CDR2 YYNGEE. Trimming cost V 4 bases and J 3 bases; bases outside gene matches: 20. DNA of the CDR3: TGTGCCAGCAGCCCAAGGTGGGGACAGGCCATCGAGGTTCACACCGGGGAGCTGTTTTTT. Its translation is CASSPRWGQAIEVHTGELFF. Complete variable domain (other parts from reference TRBV9 and TRBJ2-2): DSGVTQTPKHLITATGQRVTLRCSPRSGDLSVYWYQQSLDQGLQFLIQYYNGEERAKGNILERFSAQQFPDLHSELNLSSLELGDSALYFCASSPRWGQAIEVHTGELFFGEGSRLTVL.